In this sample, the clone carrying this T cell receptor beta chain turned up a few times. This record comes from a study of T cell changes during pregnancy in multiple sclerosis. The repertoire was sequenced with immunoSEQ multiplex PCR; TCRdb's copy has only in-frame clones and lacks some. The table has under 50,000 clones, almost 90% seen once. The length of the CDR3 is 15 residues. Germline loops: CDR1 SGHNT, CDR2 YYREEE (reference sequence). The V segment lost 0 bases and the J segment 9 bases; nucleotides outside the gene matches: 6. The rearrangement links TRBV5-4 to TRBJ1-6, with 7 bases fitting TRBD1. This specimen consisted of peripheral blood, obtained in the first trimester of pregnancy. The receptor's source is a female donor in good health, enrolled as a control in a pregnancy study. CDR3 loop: CASSLGDRATSPLHF. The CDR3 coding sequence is TGTGCCAGCAGCTTGGGAGACAGGGCTACTTCACCCCTCCACTTT.